This TCR beta chain came from a study of blood T cell repertoires in COVID-19. Study details: Specimens from acute and convalescent COVID-19 originated in the United States, Italy and Spain. PBMCs, B-cell-depleted T cells, or T cells provided the cDNA or gDNA that made up the material.

Germline V gene data show CDR1 as SGDLS and CDR2 as YYNGEE. The CDR3 length is 13 residues. The V and J ends lost 0 bases and 5 bases respectively, with 8 bases between them. In the source study's methods: How many nucleated cells were present was estimated from reference gene primer amplification. Using immunoSEQ multiplex PCR, the repertoire was profiled, and TCRdb retains in-frame clones only, with some absent. Clonal size and the V and J genes are those of that table, whereas D and trimming came from the DNA. The repertoire includes 110,000 to 150,000 clones, under 90% of them detected once, and about 3.5% sits in the top ten.

Material for sequencing was peripheral blood. The receptor was isolated from a man in his 70s who had recovered from COVID-19. V usage is TRBV9 and J usage is TRBJ1-1; D is unclear. In nucleotides, the CDR3 is TGTGCCAGCAGCGTAGGACTACGGACTGAAGCTTTCTTT. It yields the protein CASSVGLRTEAFF.